This T cell receptor (beta chain) was identified in a study of neurological immune-mediated disorders. Study at large: Multiple sclerosis patients (n of about 35) included around 30 with relapsing-remitting and 3 with secondary progressive disease.

This clonotype has ten or more counts. The antigen is undetermined. Trimming took 5 bases from V and 5 from J; bases not matched to a gene: 6. In germline, CDR1 is DFQATT, CDR2 SNEGSKA (reference sequence). The CDR3 covers 14 residues. The method for making cDNA was 5'RACE, and it used 10-nucleotide random UMIs. TCRdb re-called the 5' RACE reads with MiXCR, one entry per CDR3 protein. The sample includes tens of thousands of distinct CDR3 sequences, 4% of them seen just once. Study results and limitations: Phylogenetic grouping put 18 of 34 multiple sclerosis patients' repertoires into one related-CDR3 cluster, a possible signature.

The J gene is TRBJ1-6, the V gene TRBV20-1; 7 bases are shared with TRBD1. Sequencing was carried out using CD4+ T cells from blood. The TCR originated in a woman between 40 and 50 years old with multiple sclerosis. The CDR3 spells CSARQGLDNSPLHF. CDR3 DNA: TGCAGTGCTCGACAGGGATTAGATAATTCACCCCTCCACTTT.